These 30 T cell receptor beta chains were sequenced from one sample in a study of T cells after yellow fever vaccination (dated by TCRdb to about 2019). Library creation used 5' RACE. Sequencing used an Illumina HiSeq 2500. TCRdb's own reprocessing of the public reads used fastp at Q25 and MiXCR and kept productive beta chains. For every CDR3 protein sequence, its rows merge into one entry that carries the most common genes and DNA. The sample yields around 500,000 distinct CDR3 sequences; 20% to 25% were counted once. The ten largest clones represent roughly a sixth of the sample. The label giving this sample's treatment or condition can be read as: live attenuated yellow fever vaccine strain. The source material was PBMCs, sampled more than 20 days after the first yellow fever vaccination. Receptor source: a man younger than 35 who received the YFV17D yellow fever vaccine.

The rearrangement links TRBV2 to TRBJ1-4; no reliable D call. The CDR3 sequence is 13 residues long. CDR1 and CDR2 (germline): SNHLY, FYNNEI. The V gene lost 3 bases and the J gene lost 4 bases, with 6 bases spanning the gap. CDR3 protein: CASSDSGNEKLFF. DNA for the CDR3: TGTGCCAGCAGTGACAGCGGTAATGAAAAACTGTTTTTT.

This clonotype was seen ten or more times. The CDR3 here is CASSPDRGLQETQYF. Written as DNA, the CDR3 is TGTGCCAGCAGCCCAGACAGGGGGCTACAAGAGACCCAGTACTTC. The rearrangement links TRBV5-6 to TRBJ2-5; 10 bases align to TRBD1. CDR1 SGHDT and CDR2 YYEEEE come from the germline V gene. This CDR3 region has 15 residues. After removal of 4 bases from V and 2 bases from J, the junction contained 5 bases not matched to a gene.

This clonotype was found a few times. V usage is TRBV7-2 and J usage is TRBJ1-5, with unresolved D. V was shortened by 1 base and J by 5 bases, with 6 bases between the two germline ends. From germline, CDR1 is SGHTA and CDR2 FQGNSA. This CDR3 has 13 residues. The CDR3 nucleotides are TGTGCCAGCAGCTTAGGGAATGATCAGCCCCAGCATTTT. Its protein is CASSLGNDQPQHF.

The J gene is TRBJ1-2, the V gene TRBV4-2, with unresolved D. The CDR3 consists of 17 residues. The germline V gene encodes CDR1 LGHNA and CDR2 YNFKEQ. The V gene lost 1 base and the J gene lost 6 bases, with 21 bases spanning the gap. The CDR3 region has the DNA TGTGCCAGCAGCCAAGCCGGTCGCCAGGTATACGATGATGGCTACACCTTC. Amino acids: CASSQAGRQVYDDGYTF.

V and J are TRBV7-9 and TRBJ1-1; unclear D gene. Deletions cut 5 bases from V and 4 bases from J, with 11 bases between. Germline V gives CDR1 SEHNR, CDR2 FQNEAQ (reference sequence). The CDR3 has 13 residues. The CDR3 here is CASSPREATEAFF. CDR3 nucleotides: TGTGCCAGCAGCCCCCGAGAGGCCACTGAAGCTTTCTTT.

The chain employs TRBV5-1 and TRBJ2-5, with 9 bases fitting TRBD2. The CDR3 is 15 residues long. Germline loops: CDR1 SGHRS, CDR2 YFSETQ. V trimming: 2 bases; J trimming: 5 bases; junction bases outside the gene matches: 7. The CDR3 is CASSFSAGGLETQYF. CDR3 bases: TGCGCCAGCAGCTTCTCCGCGGGGGGGCTGGAGACCCAGTACTTC.

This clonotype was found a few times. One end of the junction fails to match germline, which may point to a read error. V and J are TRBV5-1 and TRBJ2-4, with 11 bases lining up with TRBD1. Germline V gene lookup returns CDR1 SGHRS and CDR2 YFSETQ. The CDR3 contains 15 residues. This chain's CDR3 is CASSPDRGQVREKRF. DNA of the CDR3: TGCGCCAGCAGCCCGGACAGGGGGCAAGTGAGAGAGAAAAGGTTC.

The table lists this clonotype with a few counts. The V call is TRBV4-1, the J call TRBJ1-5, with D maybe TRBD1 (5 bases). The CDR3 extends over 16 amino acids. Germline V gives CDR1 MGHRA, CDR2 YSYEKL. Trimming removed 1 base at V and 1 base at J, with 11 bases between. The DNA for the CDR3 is TGCGCCAGCAGCCAAGGGGGACCCAGGAGCAATCAGCCCCAGCATTTT. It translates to CASSQGGPRSNQPQHF.

The CDR3 nucleotides read TGTGCCAGCAGCCAAGGCGGGTTGGGGTACACTGAAGCTTTCTTT. Its translation is CASSQGGLGYTEAFF. The chain is built from TRBV3-1 and TRBJ1-1; D is ambiguous. The CDR3 is 15 residues long. Germline V gene data show CDR1 as LGHDT and CDR2 as YNNKEL (reference sequence). V lost 1 base and J lost 3, with 12 bases in between.

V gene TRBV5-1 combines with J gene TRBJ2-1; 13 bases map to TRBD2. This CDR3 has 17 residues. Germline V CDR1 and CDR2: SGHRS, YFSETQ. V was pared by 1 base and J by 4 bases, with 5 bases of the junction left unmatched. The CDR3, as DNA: TGCGCCAGCAGCTTGAAACTAGCGGGGGGGAGTTACAATGAGCAGTTCTTC. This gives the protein CASSLKLAGGSYNEQFF.

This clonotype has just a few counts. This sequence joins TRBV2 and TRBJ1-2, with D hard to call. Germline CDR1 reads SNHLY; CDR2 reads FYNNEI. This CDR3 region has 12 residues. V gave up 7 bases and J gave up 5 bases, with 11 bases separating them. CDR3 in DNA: TGTGCCAGCACCCCCAAGGGTTATGGCTACACCTTC. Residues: CASTPKGYGYTF.

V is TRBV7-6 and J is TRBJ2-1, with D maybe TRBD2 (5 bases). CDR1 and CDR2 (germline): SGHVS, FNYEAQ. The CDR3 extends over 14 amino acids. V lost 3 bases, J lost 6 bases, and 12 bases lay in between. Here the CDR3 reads CASSLGRRANEQFF. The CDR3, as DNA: TGTGCCAGCAGCTTGGGAAGGCGGGCCAATGAGCAGTTCTTC.

CDR3 in DNA: TGTGCCAGCAGCACCCGAGAGGCCCGAGGACTAGCGGGGGGGTTCCTGAGCTCCTACGAGCAGTACGTC. Its translation: CASSTREARGLAGGFLSSYEQYV. V and J are TRBV21-1 and TRBJ2-7; the D call of TRBD2 is as the table states it, not checked on the DNA. TRBV21-1 constitutes a pseudogene. The CDR3 is made up of 23 amino acids.

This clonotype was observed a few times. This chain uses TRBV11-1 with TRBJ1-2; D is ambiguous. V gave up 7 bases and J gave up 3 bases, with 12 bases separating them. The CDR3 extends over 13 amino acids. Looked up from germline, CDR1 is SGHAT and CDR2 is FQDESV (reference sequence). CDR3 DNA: TGTGCCAGCACCCCCTCTGGGGACTATGGCTACACCTTC. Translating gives CASTPSGDYGYTF.

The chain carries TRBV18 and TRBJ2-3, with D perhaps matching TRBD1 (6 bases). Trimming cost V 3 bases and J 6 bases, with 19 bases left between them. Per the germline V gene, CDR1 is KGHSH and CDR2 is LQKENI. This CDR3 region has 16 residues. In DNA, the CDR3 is TGTGCCAGCTCACCCGAGATTCAGGGGAGTCACGATACGCAGTATTTT. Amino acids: CASSPEIQGSHDTQYF. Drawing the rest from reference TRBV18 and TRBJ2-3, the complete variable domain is NAGVMQNPRHLVRRRGQEARLRCSPMKGHSHVYWYRQLPEEGLKFMVYLQKENIIDESGMPKERFSAEFPKEGPSILRIQQVVRGDSAAYFCASSPEIQGSHDTQYFGPGTRLTVL.

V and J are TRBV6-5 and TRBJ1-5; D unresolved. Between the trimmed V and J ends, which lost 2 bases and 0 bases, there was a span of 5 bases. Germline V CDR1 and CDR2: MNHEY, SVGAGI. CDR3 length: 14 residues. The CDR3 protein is CASSYGYSNQPQHF. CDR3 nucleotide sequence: TGTGCCAGCAGTTACGGGTATAGCAATCAGCCCCAGCATTTT.

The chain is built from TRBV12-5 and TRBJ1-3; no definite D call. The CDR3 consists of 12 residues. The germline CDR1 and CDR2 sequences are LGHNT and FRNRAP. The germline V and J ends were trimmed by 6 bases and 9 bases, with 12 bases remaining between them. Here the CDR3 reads CASGPQVPTIYF. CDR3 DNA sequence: TGTGCTAGTGGCCCTCAGGTTCCCACCATATATTTT.

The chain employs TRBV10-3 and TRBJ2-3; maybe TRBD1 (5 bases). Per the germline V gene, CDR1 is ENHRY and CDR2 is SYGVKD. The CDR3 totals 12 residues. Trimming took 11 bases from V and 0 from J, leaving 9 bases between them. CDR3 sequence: CAGAGSTDTQYF. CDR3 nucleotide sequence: TGTGCCGGGGCTGGGAGCACAGATACGCAGTATTTT.

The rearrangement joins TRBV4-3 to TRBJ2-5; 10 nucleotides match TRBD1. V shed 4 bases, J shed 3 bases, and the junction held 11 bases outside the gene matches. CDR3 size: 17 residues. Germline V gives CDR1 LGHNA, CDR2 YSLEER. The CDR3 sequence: CASSREQTGGKEETQYF. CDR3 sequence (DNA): TGCGCCAGCAGCCGAGAACAGACAGGGGGCAAGGAAGAGACCCAGTACTTC.

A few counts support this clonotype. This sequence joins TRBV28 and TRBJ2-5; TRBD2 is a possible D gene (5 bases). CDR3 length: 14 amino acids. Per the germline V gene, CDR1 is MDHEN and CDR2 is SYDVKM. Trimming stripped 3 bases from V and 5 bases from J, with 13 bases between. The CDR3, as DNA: TGTGCCAGCAGTTTTGCCGGGGAGATGGAGACCCAGTACTTC. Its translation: CASSFAGEMETQYF.

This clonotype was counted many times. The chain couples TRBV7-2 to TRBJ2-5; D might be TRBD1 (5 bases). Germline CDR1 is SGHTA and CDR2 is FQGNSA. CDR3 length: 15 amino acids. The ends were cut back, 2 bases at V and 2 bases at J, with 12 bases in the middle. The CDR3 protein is CASSLFQGGQETQYF. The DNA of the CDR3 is TGTGCCAGCAGCTTATTCCAGGGTGGTCAAGAGACCCAGTACTTC.

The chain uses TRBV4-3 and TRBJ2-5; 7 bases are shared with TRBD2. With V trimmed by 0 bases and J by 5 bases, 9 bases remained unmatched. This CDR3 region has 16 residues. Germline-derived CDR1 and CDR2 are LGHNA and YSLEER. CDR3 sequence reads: CASSQEFRGVEETQYF. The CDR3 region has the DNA TGCGCCAGCAGCCAAGAATTCCGGGGGGTGGAGGAGACCCAGTACTTC.

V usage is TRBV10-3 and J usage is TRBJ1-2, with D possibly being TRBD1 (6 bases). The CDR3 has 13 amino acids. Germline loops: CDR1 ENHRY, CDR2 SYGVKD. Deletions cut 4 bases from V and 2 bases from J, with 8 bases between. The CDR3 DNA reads TGTGCCATCAGTGGCACAGGGAACTATGGCTACACCTTC. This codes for CAISGTGNYGYTF.

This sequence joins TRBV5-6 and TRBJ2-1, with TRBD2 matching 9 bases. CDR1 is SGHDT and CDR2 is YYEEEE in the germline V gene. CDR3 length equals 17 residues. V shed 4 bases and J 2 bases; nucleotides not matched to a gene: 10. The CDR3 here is CASSTAPGLAPYNEQFF. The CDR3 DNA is TGTGCCAGCAGCACCGCGCCGGGACTAGCCCCCTACAATGAGCAGTTCTTC.

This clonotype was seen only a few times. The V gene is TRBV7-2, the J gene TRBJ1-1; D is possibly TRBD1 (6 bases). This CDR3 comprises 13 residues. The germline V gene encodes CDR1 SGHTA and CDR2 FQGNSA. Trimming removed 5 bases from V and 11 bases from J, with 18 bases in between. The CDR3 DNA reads TGTGCCAGCAGCCGGGGGGGGCGCCGCGTCGCTTTCTTT. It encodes CASSRGGRRVAFF.

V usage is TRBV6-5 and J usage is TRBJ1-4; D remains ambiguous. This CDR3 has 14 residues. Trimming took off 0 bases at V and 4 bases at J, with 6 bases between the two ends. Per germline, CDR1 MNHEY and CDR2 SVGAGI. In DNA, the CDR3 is TGTGCCAGCAGTTACTCGGGGATTAATGAAAAACTGTTTTTT. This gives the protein CASSYSGINEKLFF.

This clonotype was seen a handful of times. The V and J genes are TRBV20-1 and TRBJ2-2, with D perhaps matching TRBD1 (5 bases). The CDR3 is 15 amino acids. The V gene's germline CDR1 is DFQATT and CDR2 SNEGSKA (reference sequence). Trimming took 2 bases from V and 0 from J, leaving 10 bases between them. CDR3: CSARSKGANTGELFF. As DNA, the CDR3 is TGCAGTGCTAGAAGCAAAGGGGCGAACACCGGGGAGCTGTTTTTT.

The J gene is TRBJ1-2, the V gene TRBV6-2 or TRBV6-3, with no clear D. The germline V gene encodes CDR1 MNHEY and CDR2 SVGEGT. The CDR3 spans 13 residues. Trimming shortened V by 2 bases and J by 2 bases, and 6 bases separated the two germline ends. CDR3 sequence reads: CASSYQENYGYTF. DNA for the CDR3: TGTGCCAGCAGTTACCAGGAAAACTATGGCTACACCTTC.

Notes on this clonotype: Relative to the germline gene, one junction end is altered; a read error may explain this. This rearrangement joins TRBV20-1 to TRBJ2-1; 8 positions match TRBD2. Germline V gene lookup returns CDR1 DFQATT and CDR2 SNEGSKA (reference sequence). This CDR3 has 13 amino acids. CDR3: CSARGGLYHEQFF. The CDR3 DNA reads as TGCAGTGCTCGGGGGGGGCTCTACCATGAGCAGTTCTTC.

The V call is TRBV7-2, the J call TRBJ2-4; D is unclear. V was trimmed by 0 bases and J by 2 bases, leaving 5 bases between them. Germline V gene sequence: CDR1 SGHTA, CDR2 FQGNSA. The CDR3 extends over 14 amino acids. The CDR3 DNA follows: TGTGCCAGCAGCTTAGCCGAGCCCAAAAACATTCAGTACTTC. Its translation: CASSLAEPKNIQYF.